These T cell receptor beta chains were read from a single sample in a study of somatic mutations in cytotoxic T cells in rheumatoid arthritis. Clones were sequenced by immunoSEQ multiplex PCR, and TCRdb holds only the in-frame ones, with some missing. The sample contains about 5,000 clones, around three quarters of which appear only once. The input for sequencing was CD8+ T cells sorted from blood, taken at a follow-up visit. These receptors originate from a man in his forties or fifties with rheumatoid arthritis. CDR3s include the opening cysteine and the closing phenylalanine or tryptophan. A D gene is named only where the DNA matches it firmly.

TRBJ1-1,-,TRBV28,CASSPVGGLNTEAFF
TRBJ2-4,-,TRBV18,CASSPGDEKNIQYF
TRBJ2-1,-,TRBV21-1,CASSKIAGDRNEQFF
TRBJ1-2,-,TRBV6-6,CASSYSGGNTYGYTF
TRBJ2-3,TRBD2,TRBV15,CATSRDLREVLTDTQYF
TRBJ2-6,TRBD1,TRBV6-4,CASSESGGDGANVLTF
TRBJ2-7,-,TRBV4-2,CASSQDKGWTYEQYF
TRBJ1-5,TRBD1,TRBV2,CASSANSGQDSNQPQHF
TRBJ2-1,-,TRBV10-1,CASSETNNEQFF
TRBJ1-2,TRBD1,TRBV19,CASSGGQGAFSYGYTF
TRBJ2-1,TRBD2,TRBV6-5,CASSYSAGGTYNEQFF
TRBJ2-7,-,TRBV28,CASSLGEGEVGEQYF
TRBJ2-3,-,TRBV7-8,CASSLEAVRVTQYF
TRBJ2-7,-,TRBV14,CASSLRDSYEQYF
TRBJ2-7,TRBD2,TRBV7-9,CASSPASGSGPYEQYF
TRBJ2-1,-,TRBV28,CASSFNTWGSEQFF
TRBJ1-1,-,TRBV10-1,CASSPGFFTEAFF
TRBJ1-5,TRBD1,TRBV11-2,CASSAGQGIINQPQHF
TRBJ1-2,-,TRBV4-3,CASSQDIGDRGYTF
TRBJ2-5,TRBD2,TRBV13,CASRGRLAGGQETQYF
TRBJ2-3,-,TRBV20-1,CSATPRDTQYF
TRBJ2-7,-,TRBV5-6,CASSRGSYEQYF
TRBJ2-7,TRBD1,TRBV19,CASRSIADRDRTHEQYF
TRBJ2-7,-,TRBV29-1,CSVEVKGSSYEQYF
TRBJ2-2,-,TRBV27,CASSLSVAGELFF
TRBJ2-4,-,TRBV27,CASSQTASRYQYF
TRBJ2-3,-,TRBV28,CASGTPVELSTDTQYF
TRBJ2-7,-,TRBV14,CASSTGFEQYF
TRBJ2-3,TRBD1,TRBV9,CASSVEGANTDTQYF
TRBJ2-1,TRBD2,TRBV27,CASGIPTSGRDLSYNEQFF
TRBJ1-5,TRBD1,TRBV11-2,CASSLDRYNQPQHF
TRBJ1-5,-,TRBV27,CASSLARLNQPQHF
TRBJ1-4,TRBD1,TRBV18,CASSPWTGGPGPNEKLFF
TRBJ1-1,-,TRBV29-1,CSVETGNTEAFF
TRBJ2-1,TRBD2,TRBV5-1,CASTLAGGYNEQFF
TRBJ2-7,-,TRBV19,CASTFTAGSEQYF
TRBJ1-4,-,TRBV5-6,CASSLNRVSNEKLFF
TRBJ2-7,-,TRBV10-2,CASSEGSGSGEQYF
TRBJ2-2,-,TRBV18,CASSPRDQSVSNTGELFF
TRBJ1-2,TRBD1,TRBV28,CASSIQGRDGYTF
TRBJ2-3,TRBD2,TRBV7-6,CASSPGPAGATDTQYF